The 26 T cell receptor beta chains in this list originate from one sample, sequenced in a study of identical twins. TCRdb analysed the 5' RACE reads with MiXCR anew, one entry per CDR3 protein. The table has some 710,000 distinct CDR3 sequences, roughly 6.2% seen once. Sample: naive T cells sorted from blood. Receptors were obtained from a man aged 18 to 30 in good health.

This clonotype was observed a few times. The rearrangement uses TRBV3-1 and TRBJ1-1, with D possibly TRBD1 on 5 matching bases. Germline V lookup: CDR1 LGHDT, CDR2 YNNKEL (reference sequence). V gave up 0 bases and J gave up 5 bases, with 19 bases separating them. This CDR3 spans 17 amino acids. Here the CDR3 reads CASSQDTSGPAGTEAFF. As DNA, the CDR3 is TGTGCCAGCAGCCAAGATACCTCGGGGCCAGCTGGTACTGAAGCTTTCTTT.

This clonotype was seen at least ten times. The chain recombines TRBV27 with TRBJ1-1; no clear D. The CDR3 extends over 15 amino acids. The germline gives CDR1 MNHEY, CDR2 SMNVEV (reference sequence). Trimming stripped 0 bases from V and 6 bases from J, with 14 bases between. CDR3 protein: CASSLSTGGWAEAFF. As DNA, the CDR3 is TGTGCCAGCAGTTTATCCACCGGCGGTTGGGCTGAAGCTTTCTTT.

The V call is TRBV15, the J call TRBJ2-7; D remains ambiguous. The CDR3 spans 15 residues. The V end was cut by 1 base, the J end by 2 bases, with 12 bases between. Germline CDR1 LNHNV, CDR2 YYDKDF (reference sequence). Written as DNA, the CDR3 is TGTGCCACCAGCAGAGCTTTCGGCGGAACCTACGAGCAGTACTTC. It is translated as CATSRAFGGTYEQYF.

The table lists this clonotype with a few counts. The gene calls are TRBV9 and TRBJ2-1; the match to TRBD2 covers 7 bases. The V gene's germline CDR1 is SGDLS and CDR2 YYNGEE. V lost 0 bases, J lost 7 bases, and 10 bases stayed unmatched. This CDR3 is built from 16 residues. The CDR3 region is CASSVDVGGPMNEQFF. DNA for the CDR3: TGTGCCAGCAGCGTAGACGTGGGAGGGCCGATGAATGAGCAGTTCTTC.

This clonotype came up many times. The chain uses TRBV4-3 and TRBJ2-3; D is possibly TRBD2 (6 bases). The V end was cut by 0 bases, the J end by 3 bases, with 10 bases between. CDR1 and CDR2 (germline): LGHNA, YSLEER. The CDR3 covers 15 residues. The DNA of the CDR3 is TGCGCCAGCAGCCAAGATCGACTAGTAACAGATACGCAGTATTTT. Translation gives CASSQDRLVTDTQYF.

Here the CDR3 DNA reads TGTGCCAGCAGCTCTCGGCGGGGGGATAACAATGAGCAGTTCTTC. Translating gives CASSSRRGDNNEQFF. V is TRBV7-2 and J is TRBJ2-1; 8 bases agree with TRBD2. After removal of 4 bases from V and 5 bases from J, the junction contained 7 bases not matched to a gene. The CDR3 consists of 15 residues. Looked up from germline, CDR1 is SGHTA and CDR2 is FQGNSA.

This clonotype has ten or more counts. The gene calls are TRBV20-1 and TRBJ1-3; D gene unclear. V lost 5 bases, J lost 3 bases, and 5 bases lay in between. This CDR3 is 11 amino acids long. Per germline, CDR1 DFQATT and CDR2 SNEGSKA (reference sequence). The CDR3 nucleotides are TGCAGTGCTCCGGATGGAAACACCATATATTTT. Translating it yields CSAPDGNTIYF.

The chain employs TRBV5-4 and TRBJ2-7; the D gene is possibly TRBD1 (6 bases). The V gene lost 0 bases and the J gene lost 8 bases, with 21 bases spanning the gap. CDR1 is SGHNT and CDR2 is YYREEE in the germline V gene (reference sequence). The CDR3 totals 16 residues. The CDR3, as DNA: TGTGCCAGCAGCTTGGTGGCATCAGGGGCTCTGGTCCAGCAGTACTTC. It translates to CASSLVASGALVQQYF.

The gene calls are TRBV7-8 and TRBJ2-7, with D tentatively TRBD1 or TRBD2 (5 bases each). The CDR3 extends over 15 amino acids. The V gene's germline CDR1 is SGHVS and CDR2 FQNEAQ. Between the trimmed V and J ends, which lost 3 bases and 2 bases, there was a span of 14 bases. The CDR3 protein is CASSFHRDPTYEQYF. DNA for the CDR3: TGTGCCAGCAGCTTTCACCGGGACCCAACCTACGAGCAGTACTTC.

There are many counts of this clonotype. The rearrangement uses TRBV29-1 and TRBJ2-5; 9 bases map to TRBD2. CDR3 size: 14 residues. J was trimmed by 4 bases and V by 3 bases; bases with no gene match: 6. Germline CDR1 and CDR2: SQVTM and ANQGSEA. In DNA form, the CDR3 reads TGCAGCGTTGAGCTATCTAGCGGGATAGAGACCCAGTACTTC. It yields the protein CSVELSSGIETQYF.

The rearrangement joins TRBV9 to TRBJ2-7, with D perhaps assigned TRBD1 or TRBD2 (6 bases each). CDR1 and CDR2 (germline): SGDLS, YYNGEE. V gave up 0 bases and J gave up 3 bases, with 16 bases separating them. The CDR3 is 16 amino acids. DNA of the CDR3: TGTGCCAGCAGCGTAGCCCAAGCGGAGGGGGACTACGAGCAGTACTTC. Its protein is CASSVAQAEGDYEQYF.

This clonotype was seen ten or more times. V gene TRBV20-1 combines with J gene TRBJ2-7, with D possibly TRBD1 on 6 matching bases. The V gene lost 1 base and the J gene lost 6 bases, with 16 bases spanning the gap. Per germline, CDR1 DFQATT and CDR2 SNEGSKA (reference sequence). The CDR3 loop spans 14 amino acids. Here the CDR3 DNA reads TGCAGTGCTAGAGCAAAAAGGGGGACGGCCGAGCAGTACTTC. This gives the protein CSARAKRGTAEQYF.

This clonotype was counted ten times or more. This chain uses TRBV9 with TRBJ2-3; 10 bases are a match to TRBD2. Trimming at V came to 4 bases and at J to 3 bases, leaving 8 bases not matched to a gene. The V gene's germline CDR1 is SGDLS and CDR2 YYNGEE. The CDR3 extends over 16 amino acids. The CDR3 region has the DNA TGTGCCAGCAGCCTAAGCGGTAGCGGGAGGACAGATACGCAGTATTTT. Its translation: CASSLSGSGRTDTQYF.

The chain uses TRBV5-4 and TRBJ2-7; D possibly corresponds to TRBD1 (6 bases). There are 13 residues in the CDR3. Germline V CDR1 and CDR2: SGHNT, YYREEE (reference sequence). V was cut by 0 bases and J by 7 bases, with 11 bases left in between. The CDR3 DNA is TGTGCCAGCAGCTTGGCAGGGGTGAGGGAGCAGTACGTC. Protein sequence: CASSLAGVREQYV.

This clonotype was seen at least ten times. The gene calls are TRBV29-1 and TRBJ2-7, with D possibly matching TRBD1 (5 bases). This CDR3 contains 13 residues. V dropped 4 bases and J dropped 1 base, with 11 bases sitting between them. Germline V gene lookup returns CDR1 SQVTM and CDR2 ANQGSEA. The CDR3 loop is CSVARGPSYEQYF. DNA for the CDR3: TGCAGCGTTGCTAGGGGCCCATCCTACGAGCAGTACTTC.

This clonotype was found once. A much larger clone sits a single nucleotide away, making a read error possible. Without the conserved terminal phenylalanine or tryptophan, this CDR3 likely stems from a read error. The chain couples TRBV12-3 or TRBV12-4 to TRBJ1-1, with 12 bases that match TRBD1. With V trimmed by 7 bases and J by 8 bases, 14 bases remained unmatched. The CDR3 spans 16 residues. The CDR3 DNA follows: TGTGCCAGCACCCCGAGGGACAGGGGGCTTCGGTTAGAAGCTTTCTCT. It specifies CASTPRDRGLRLEAFS.

The V call is TRBV5-1, the J call TRBJ2-7; D may be TRBD2 (6 bases). Germline values: CDR1 SGHRS, CDR2 YFSETQ. The CDR3 is 14 amino acids. V lost 4 bases, J lost 3 bases, and 14 bases lay in between. CDR3 protein: CASSPAGGGYEQYV. The CDR3 DNA is TGCGCCAGCAGCCCGGCCGGGGGAGGCTACGAGCAGTACGTC.

The sample holds a few counts of this clonotype. V gene TRBV2 combines with J gene TRBJ2-7; 7 bases fit TRBD2. Germline V CDR1 and CDR2: SNHLY, FYNNEI. The V segment lost 7 bases and the J segment 3 bases; nucleotides outside the gene matches: 3. The length of the CDR3 is 12 residues. DNA of the CDR3: TGTGCCAGCAAGGCTAGCGGCTACGAGCAGTACTTC. This sequence encodes CASKASGYEQYF.

This clonotype was observed many times. This chain joins TRBV12-3 or TRBV12-4 and TRBJ2-3; 13 nucleotides line up with TRBD2. J was trimmed by 7 bases and V by 5 bases; bases with no gene match: 9. This CDR3 contains 16 residues. The CDR3, as DNA: TGTGCCAGCAGTCCTCGGGGGACTAGCGGGGTTTATACGCAGTATTTT. Translated: CASSPRGTSGVYTQYF.

This clonotype has just a few counts. This chain uses TRBV6-5 with TRBJ2-2; D possibly matches TRBD1 or TRBD2 (5 bases each). The V gene lost 6 bases and the J gene lost 14 bases, with 13 bases spanning the gap. CDR1 MNHEY and CDR2 SVGAGI come from the germline V gene. The CDR3 extends over 11 amino acids. The CDR3 sequence is CASRGQGVLFF. The CDR3 nucleotides read TGTGCCAGCAGGGGGCAGGGAGTCCTGTTTTTT.

V is TRBV27 and J is TRBJ1-1, with no clear D. The CDR3 consists of 15 residues. Trimming left V 2 bases short and J 1 base short, with 11 bases between. CDR1 MNHEY and CDR2 SMNVEV come from the germline V gene (reference sequence). The CDR3 loop is CASSLGWGKNTEAFF. The CDR3 region has the DNA TGTGCCAGCAGTTTAGGGTGGGGTAAGAACACTGAAGCTTTCTTT.

Ten or more counts support this clonotype. This chain connects TRBV29-1 to TRBJ2-3, with 9 positions matching TRBD1. The CDR3 covers 17 residues. V was pared by 6 bases and J by 4 bases, with 17 bases of the junction left unmatched. CDR1 and CDR2 from the germline V gene are SQVTM and ANQGSEA. Written as DNA, the CDR3 is TGCAGCGTCGCCCCCCCCGCGGGACAGGGTTACGCAGATACGCAGTATTTT. This gives the protein CSVAPPAGQGYADTQYF.

This clonotype was recorded at least ten times. This chain links TRBV7-8 with TRBJ2-1; maybe TRBD2 (6 bases). Germline CDR1 reads SGHVS; CDR2 reads FQNEAQ. The CDR3 loop spans 16 amino acids. Trimming shortened V by 6 bases and J by 5 bases, and 20 bases separated the two germline ends. The CDR3, as DNA: TGTGCCAGCAGACCTCACCCGGGACTTTATAACAATGAGCAGTTCTTC. Its translation is CASRPHPGLYNNEQFF.

This clonotype was counted many times. The chain couples TRBV12-3 or TRBV12-4 to TRBJ2-1; possible D gene TRBD2, 6 bases. The CDR3 spans 13 residues. V lost 5 bases to trimming and J lost 8 bases, with 13 bases between them. The CDR3 loop reads CASSLRTSHEQFF. Written as DNA, the CDR3 is TGTGCCAGCAGTCTAAGAACTAGCCATGAGCAGTTCTTC.

This clonotype has just a few counts. The chain combines TRBV11-2 with TRBJ2-1; no reliable D call. CDR1 is SGHAT, CDR2 FQNNGV, per germline. Trimming took off 2 bases at V and 4 bases at J, with 6 bases between the two ends. The CDR3 extends over 13 amino acids. CDR3 residues: CASSLNPYNEQFF. The CDR3 nucleotides are TGTGCCAGCAGCTTAAACCCTTACAATGAGCAGTTCTTC. Looking up the rest from reference TRBV11-2 and TRBJ2-1 gives the full variable domain: EAGVAQSPRYKIIEKRQSVAFWCNPISGHATLYWYQQILGQGPKLLIQFQNNGVVDDSQLPKDRFSAERLKGVDSTLKIQPAKLEDSAVYLCASSLNPYNEQFFGPGTRLTVL.

This clonotype showed up many times. The chain has TRBV4-3 and TRBJ2-1, with a possible D match to TRBD2 (6 bases). V was clipped by 0 bases and J by 3 bases, with 9 bases between them. Looked up from germline, CDR1 is LGHNA and CDR2 is YSLEER. The CDR3 is made up of 15 amino acids. The CDR3 DNA follows: TGCGCCAGCAGCCAAGAGGTAGCGGTCTACAATGAGCAGTTCTTC. Protein: CASSQEVAVYNEQFF.